In its sample, the clone carrying this TCR beta chain was seen many times. The source of the sample is a study of T-cell reconstitution after alpha-beta-depleted transplantation in children. Unique molecular identifiers were used in preparing the TCRbeta library. TCRdb itself ran the PCR reads through MiXCR, one entry per CDR3 protein. The sample lists tens of thousands of distinct CDR3 sequences, 7% to 8% occurring once. The CDR3 is 16 residues long. Per germline, CDR1 SGHTA and CDR2 FQGNSA. Deletions cut 2 bases from V and 2 bases from J, with 13 bases between. This TCR was recovered from a human donor who donated a stem cell graft to a child with acute lymphoblastic leukemia. V usage is TRBV7-2 and J usage is TRBJ2-1, with D perhaps being TRBD1 or TRBD2 (5 bases each). The sample in question was PBMCs from the stem cell graft donor, obtained from the stem cell graft. The CDR3 sequence: CASSLQPGSAYNEQFF. The CDR3 bases are TGTGCCAGCAGCTTACAGCCAGGGAGCGCCTACAATGAGCAGTTCTTC.